This TCR beta chain was sequenced in a study of OX40 agonist ivuxolimab in advanced cancers. Study information: Intravenous ivuxolimab was administered to patients every 2 weeks at 0.01 to 10 mg/kg.

Assay used: immunoSEQ multiplex PCR; TCRdb lists only in-frame clones, some missing. Of about 35,000 clones listed, roughly 84% were seen once; the top ten hold around 10%. About this clone: Its target is unknown.

Germline V gives CDR1 MNHEY, CDR2 SMNVEV (reference sequence). Trimming stripped 6 bases from V and 9 bases from J, with 12 bases between. This CDR3 spans 13 amino acids. Blood sampling was done at baseline, cycle 4 day 1, and cycle 7 day 1. General observations from the study: CD4+ T cells averaged fewer expanded clones than CD8+ T cells.

V usage is TRBV27 and J usage is TRBJ1-6; perhaps TRBD1 as D (5 bases). The specimen comprised CD4+ or CD8+ T cells sorted from blood, sampled in a trial of the OX40 agonist ivuxolimab. This clonotype was obtained from an adult with an advanced solid tumor such as melanoma, head and neck, liver or kidney cancer. Written as DNA, the CDR3 is TGTGCCAGCAGCCTCGGTAGGGGTTCACCCCTCCACTTT. Translation: CASSLGRGSPLHF.